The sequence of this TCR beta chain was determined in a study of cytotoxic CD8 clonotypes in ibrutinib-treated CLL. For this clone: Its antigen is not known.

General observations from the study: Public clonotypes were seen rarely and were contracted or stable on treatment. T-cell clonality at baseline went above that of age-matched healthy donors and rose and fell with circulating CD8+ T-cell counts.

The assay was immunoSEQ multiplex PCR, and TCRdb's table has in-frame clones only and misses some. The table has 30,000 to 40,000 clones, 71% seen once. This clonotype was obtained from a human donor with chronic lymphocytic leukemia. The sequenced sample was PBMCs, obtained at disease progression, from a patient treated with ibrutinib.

CDR3 nucleotide sequence: TGTGCCAGCAGCCCGACTAGCTCCCAATACAATGAGCAGTTCTTC. It is translated as CASSPTSSQYNEQFF. The chain recombines TRBV6-5 with TRBJ2-1; 7 positions agree with TRBD2. The CDR3 spans 15 residues. Trimming at V came to 6 bases and at J to 4 bases, leaving 9 bases not matched to a gene. Germline V lookup: CDR1 MNHEY, CDR2 SVGAGI.